This T cell receptor beta chain was identified during a study of OX40 agonist ivuxolimab in advanced cancers. A word on this clone: As yet, its antigen is unknown.

Only in-frame clones appear in the TCRdb table, and some are missing; sequencing was by immunoSEQ multiplex PCR. The sample lists about 85,000 clones, 80% to 90% occurring once. Germline CDR1 is SGHRS and CDR2 is YFSETQ. V was pared by 8 bases and J by 3 bases, with 6 bases of the junction left unmatched. This CDR3 is built from 13 residues. Study-wide results and limits: Certain nonresponders additionally had low normalized T-cell clonal expansion. The investigators did not determine what antigen specificity the expanded peripheral T cells had. Within 6 weeks, CD4+ and CD8+ blood T cells expanded clonally at 0.1 to 3.0 mg/kg.

The sequencing used CD4+ or CD8+ T cells sorted from blood, collected in a trial of the OX40 agonist ivuxolimab. This receptor was obtained from an adult with an advanced solid tumor such as melanoma, head and neck, liver or kidney cancer. This sequence joins TRBV5-1 and TRBJ1-2; 8 bases line up with TRBD1. CDR3 in DNA: TGCGCCAGTAGGACAGGGTTAGACTATGGCTACACCTTC. This codes for CASRTGLDYGYTF.